These 17 T cell receptor beta chains came from one sample sequenced in a study of T cell clonality in common variable immunodeficiency. Study-wide points: Common variable immunodeficiency TCR beta sequences reportedly had fewer deletions and N-nucleotide insertions.

Their antigens are not known. Repertoires were generated with immunoSEQ multiplex PCR, while TCRdb's copy carries only in-frame clones and drops some. Recorded here are around 20,000 clones, none singletons. The sequenced sample consisted of peripheral blood mononuclear cells. Receptor source: a human donor with common variable immunodeficiency.

This clone was observed at least ten times. The CDR3 end lies 3 residues beyond the end of the read and is filled in from the germline J gene. The chain couples TRBV7-6 to TRBJ2-5, with a possible D match to TRBD2 (6 bases). The V and J ends lost 5 bases and 4 bases respectively, with 14 bases between them. The germline V gene encodes CDR1 SGHVS and CDR2 FNYEAQ. The CDR3 consists of 14 residues. The CDR3 region is CASSQGGIGETQYF. Incomplete CDR3 DNA: TGTGCCAGCAGCCAGGGAGGAATCGGAGAGACC.

Turning to this clone: The CDR3 end is not reached by the read, which stops 3 residues before it; the germline J gene fills it in. The chain carries TRBV5-1 and TRBJ1-2; tentative D call: TRBD1 (5 bases). The germline V gene has CDR1 SGHRS and CDR2 YFSETQ. V lost 4 bases, J lost 5 bases, and 15 bases lay in between. The CDR3 is 14 residues long. The CDR3 sequence: CASSVTDQGYGYTF. Incomplete CDR3 DNA: TGCGCCAGCAGCGTGACAGACCAAGGGTATGGC.

This clone was observed many times. The CDR3 end falls 3 residues outside the read, so it is completed with the germline J gene. The chain uses TRBV5-1 and TRBJ1-2; TRBD1 matches 9 bases. Germline CDR1 reads SGHRS; CDR2 reads YFSETQ. The ends lost 3 bases at V and 2 bases at J; junction bases unmatched: 14. The CDR3 loop spans 18 amino acids. The covered CDR3 bases are TGCGCCAGCAGCTCCGTCCCGGGACAGGGAGATTCGAACTATGGC. It specifies CASSSVPGQGDSNYG. The complete CDR3 reads CASSSVPGQGDSNYGYTF.

At least ten counts were recorded for this clone. CDR3 amino acids: CASSQEGQGSNQPQHF. The CDR3 bases that were read are TGCGCCAGCAGCCAAGAGGGACAGGGTAGCAATCAGCCC. The rearrangement uses TRBV4-1 and TRBJ1-5, with 9 bases fitting TRBD1. The CDR3 end lies 3 residues beyond the end of the read and is filled in from the germline J gene. This CDR3 is built from 16 residues. CDR1 and CDR2 (germline): MGHRA, YSYEKL. J was trimmed by 0 bases and V by 0 bases; bases with no gene match: 0.

This clone has a count of ten or more. The CDR3 extends 3 residues past the end of the read, so its final part is completed from the germline J gene. This chain joins TRBV5-5 and TRBJ2-3; no reliable D call. This CDR3 region has 14 residues. Germline V gene data show CDR1 as SGHKS and CDR2 as YYEKEE (reference sequence). V was shortened by 4 bases and J by 0 bases, with 9 bases between the two germline ends. CDR3 residues: CASSPLTSTDTQYF. Partial CDR3 DNA: TGTGCCAGCAGCCCACTAACTAGCACAGATACG.

This clone was seen repeatedly, ten times or more. The sequence runs out 3 residues before the end of the CDR3; the remainder is reconstructed from the germline J gene. V and J are TRBV19 and TRBJ1-1, with 10 bases identical to TRBD1. The V segment lost 6 bases and the J segment 4 bases; nucleotides outside the gene matches: 5. There are 14 residues in the CDR3. CDR1 is LNHDA, CDR2 SQIVND, per germline (reference sequence). The CDR3 reads CASRTGGGSTEAFF. CDR3 DNA (partial): TGTGCCAGTAGGACAGGGGGCGGTAGCACTGAA.

This clone was detected many times. This chain's CDR3 is CASRMIMAGGYNEQFF. The CDR3 DNA, read in part, is TGTGCCAGTAGGATGATAATGGCGGGGGGGTACAATGAG. The rearrangement joins TRBV19 to TRBJ2-1, with 9 bases matching TRBD2. The CDR3 extends 3 residues past the end of the read, so its final part is completed from the germline J gene. Germline V gene data show CDR1 as LNHDA and CDR2 as SQIVND (reference sequence). CDR3 length equals 16 residues. With 6 bases clipped from V and 4 bases from J, the junction kept 10 bases outside the gene matches.

CDR3 amino acids: CASSTLTGRHNEQFF. CDR3 DNA (partial): TGTGCCAGCAGCACCCTGACAGGACGGCATAATGAG. The V and J genes are TRBV11-2 and TRBJ2-1; weak D call: TRBD1 (6 bases). The CDR3 goes on 3 residues after the read ends, and that part is filled in from the germline J gene. Germline CDR1 is SGHAT and CDR2 is FQNNGV. The V end lost 5 bases, the J end lost 7 bases, and 18 bases lay between the germline ends. The CDR3 is 15 amino acids.

The table lists this clone with many counts. The read ends 3 residues shy of where the CDR3 ends; the end is completed using the germline J gene. This chain uses TRBV7-2 with TRBJ1-2; TRBD1 matches 7 bases. In germline, CDR1 is SGHTA, CDR2 FQGNSA. This CDR3 has 15 residues. The V segment lost 4 bases and the J segment 4 bases; nucleotides outside the gene matches: 9. The sequenced CDR3 bases are TGTGCCAGCAGCTCCGCTACAGGGGACCTCTATGGC. This sequence encodes CASSSATGDLYG. The whole CDR3 is CASSSATGDLYGYTF.

This clone was recorded many times. Sequencing ends 3 residues short of the CDR3 end; the germline J gene provides the rest. The chain employs TRBV6-2 or TRBV6-3 and TRBJ2-2, with D tentatively TRBD1 (6 bases). This CDR3 region has 14 residues. With 7 bases removed from V and 6 bases from J, the gap between germline ends came to 15 bases. Germline CDR1 and CDR2: MNHEY and SVGEGT. The covered CDR3 bases are TGTGCCAGCAAAATTACAGGGCCCCCCGGGGAG. Its translation: CASKITGPPGE. The whole CDR3 is CASKITGPPGELFF.

This clone occurred many times. Sequencing ends 3 residues short of the CDR3 end; the germline J gene provides the rest. The J gene is TRBJ2-3, the V gene TRBV20-1; maybe TRBD1 (6 bases). The V end lost 5 bases, the J end lost 1 base, and 13 bases lay between the germline ends. In germline, CDR1 is DFQATT, CDR2 SNEGSKA (reference sequence). The length of the CDR3 is 14 residues. CDR3 region: CSAHVGAGTDTQYF. Partial CDR3 DNA: TGCAGTGCTCACGTGGGGGCCGGCACAGATACG.

This clone was seen ten or more times. The read terminates 3 residues ahead of where the CDR3 ends, so the germline J gene completes it. V usage is TRBV20-1 and J usage is TRBJ2-5; tentatively, D is TRBD1 (6 bases). CDR3 length equals 14 residues. V was shortened by 3 bases and J by 5 bases, with 16 bases between the two germline ends. Germline V lookup: CDR1 DFQATT, CDR2 SNEGSKA (reference sequence). The CDR3 reads CSASIRGRGETQYF. The sequenced CDR3 bases are TGCAGTGCTAGTATCAGGGGTAGAGGGGAGACC.

This clone was recorded at least ten times. Read data end 3 residues before the CDR3 end; the end is taken from the germline J gene. V is TRBV20-1 and J is TRBJ2-7; no clear D gene. The CDR3 length is 11 residues. Germline lookup yields CDR1 DFQATT and CDR2 SNEGSKA (reference sequence). Trimming cost V 2 bases and J 4 bases, with 6 bases left between them. The CDR3 reads CSARNKYEQYF. The CDR3 DNA, read in part, is TGCAGTGCTAGAAACAAGTACGAG.

CDR3 bases read: TGTGCCAGCAGCCCAAGGGGGGGGGCCAGTGATACG. This encodes CASSPRGGASDT. The whole CDR3 protein reads CASSPRGGASDTQYF. The chain is built from TRBV11-2 and TRBJ2-3; D is possibly TRBD2 (7 bases). The read terminates 3 residues ahead of where the CDR3 ends, so the germline J gene completes it. CDR3 size: 15 residues. V gave up 5 bases and J gave up 6 bases, with 18 bases separating them. Germline CDR1 is SGHAT and CDR2 is FQNNGV.

This clone was seen repeatedly, ten times or more. The read ends 3 residues shy of where the CDR3 ends; the end is completed using the germline J gene. The genes are TRBV6-1 and TRBJ1-1; D ambiguous. From germline, CDR1 is MNHNS and CDR2 SASEGT. This CDR3 region has 13 residues. V lost 4 bases and J lost 4, with 10 bases in between. The covered CDR3 bases are TGTGCCAGCAGTGTAGGCGGGATCACTGAA. Protein: CASSVGGITE. The entire CDR3 reads CASSVGGITEAFF.

This clone was recorded at least ten times. The CDR3 bases that were read are TGCGCCAGCAGCTTGAGCCCAGCGGGGGTGCAAGAGACC. Amino acid sequence: CASSLSPAGVQET. The whole CDR3 protein reads CASSLSPAGVQETQYF. The chain has TRBV5-1 and TRBJ2-5; the match to TRBD2 covers 8 bases. The read ends 3 residues shy of where the CDR3 ends; the end is completed using the germline J gene. Germline V gives CDR1 SGHRS, CDR2 YFSETQ. This CDR3 has 16 residues. Trimming at V came to 1 base and at J to 2 bases, leaving 7 bases not matched to a gene.

This clone was counted ten times or more. Read coverage stops 3 residues before the CDR3 terminus; the germline J gene supplies the remainder. The chain couples TRBV4-1 to TRBJ2-7; D may be TRBD1 or TRBD2 (5 bases each). The V gene's germline CDR1 is MGHRA and CDR2 YSYEKL. Deletions cut 4 bases from V and 2 bases from J, with 12 bases between. The CDR3 has 14 residues. CDR3 DNA, as far as it was read: TGCGCCAGCAGCCTGAGGGGCCCTCCCTACGAG. It is translated as CASSLRGPPYE. The entire CDR3 protein reads CASSLRGPPYEQYF.